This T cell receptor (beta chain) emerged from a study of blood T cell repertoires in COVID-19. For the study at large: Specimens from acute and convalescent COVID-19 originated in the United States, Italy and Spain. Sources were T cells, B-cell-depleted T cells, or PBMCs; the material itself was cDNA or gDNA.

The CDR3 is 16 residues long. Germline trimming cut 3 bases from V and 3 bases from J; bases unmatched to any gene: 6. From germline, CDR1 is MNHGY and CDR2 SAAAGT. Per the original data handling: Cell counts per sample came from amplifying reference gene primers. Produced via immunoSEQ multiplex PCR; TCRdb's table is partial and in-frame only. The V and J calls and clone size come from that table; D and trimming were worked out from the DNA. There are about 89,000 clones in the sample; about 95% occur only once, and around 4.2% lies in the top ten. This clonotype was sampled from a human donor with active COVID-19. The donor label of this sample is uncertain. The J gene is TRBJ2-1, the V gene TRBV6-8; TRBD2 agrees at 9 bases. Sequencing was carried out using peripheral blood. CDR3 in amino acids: CASSYKERGDYNEQFF. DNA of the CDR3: TGTGCCAGCAGTTATAAAGAGCGGGGGGACTACAATGAGCAGTTCTTC.